This TCR beta chain was obtained from a study of blood T cell repertoires in COVID-19. Looked up from germline, CDR1 is SGHRS and CDR2 is YFSETQ. The ends lost 4 bases at V and 0 bases at J; junction bases unmatched: 9. The CDR3 loop spans 17 amino acids. Repertoires were generated with immunoSEQ multiplex PCR, while TCRdb's copy carries only in-frame clones and drops some. This table has about 59,000 clones, about 90% appearing once. Sequenced sample: peripheral blood. This TCR was sampled from a man older than 75 in a cohort sampled during active COVID-19. This rearrangement joins TRBV5-1 to TRBJ2-3; 9 bases match TRBD2. The CDR3: CASSLTRLAASTDTQYF. CDR3 DNA: TGCGCCAGCAGCCTGACGCGACTAGCGGCTAGCACAGATACGCAGTATTTT. The whole variable domain, remainder taken from reference TRBV5-1 and TRBJ2-3, is KAGVTQTPRYLIKTRGQQVTLSCSPISGHRSVSWYQQTPGQGLQFLFEYFSETQRNKGNFPGRFSGRQFSNSRSEMNVSTLELGDSALYLCASSLTRLAASTDTQYFGPGTRLTVL.